Each of the 7 T cell receptor beta chains below was sequenced from the same sample in a study of blood T cell repertoires in COVID-19. Sequenced by immunoSEQ multiplex PCR; TCRdb stores in-frame clones only, minus some. The data show 400,000 to 450,000 clones, with 80% to 90% seen just once and 0.8% to 0.85% held by the top ten. The sequenced material came from peripheral blood. Receptors originate from a young man with COVID-19, enrolled during active disease.

The V call is TRBV13, the J call TRBJ2-3; D not resolved. The V end lost 3 bases, the J end lost 3 bases, and 10 bases lay between the germline ends. CDR1 PRHDT and CDR2 FYEKMQ come from the germline V gene (reference sequence). CDR3 size: 14 residues. CDR3 nucleotide sequence: TGTGCCAGCAGCTTCCACACGACTACAGATACGCAGTATTTT. Protein sequence: CASSFHTTTDTQYF.

V and J are TRBV30 and TRBJ2-2; D gene ambiguous. CDR1 and CDR2 from the germline V gene are GTSNPN and SVGIG (reference sequence). Trimming left V 4 bases short and J 0 bases short, with 12 bases between. The CDR3 length is 15 residues. CDR3 region: CAWTLQLSNTGELFF. CDR3 nucleotide sequence: TGTGCCTGGACCCTACAGCTTTCGAACACCGGGGAGCTGTTTTTT.

The J gene is TRBJ1-2, the V gene TRBV6-1, with 7 bases identical to TRBD1. The CDR3 is 15 residues long. CDR1 is MNHNS, CDR2 SASEGT, per germline. The J segment lost 4 bases and the V segment lost 0 bases, leaving 5 bases of the junction unmatched. CDR3 coding DNA: TGTGCCAGCAGTGAAGCTCCCGGGACAGCCTATGGCTACACCTTC. It specifies CASSEAPGTAYGYTF.

The chain links TRBV10-3 to TRBJ1-2; TRBD1 aligns across 7 bases. J was trimmed by 2 bases and V by 6 bases; bases with no gene match: 3. The CDR3 spans 13 residues. In germline, CDR1 is ENHRY, CDR2 SYGVKD. CDR3 amino acids: CAISPDRNYGYTF. CDR3 DNA sequence: TGTGCCATCAGCCCGGACAGGAACTATGGCTACACCTTC.

CDR3 protein: CASRAGGTEAFF. CDR3 coding DNA: TGTGCCAGCAGAGCGGGGGGCACTGAAGCTTTCTTT. V and J are TRBV6-5 and TRBJ1-1; TRBD1 is a possible D gene (5 bases). V shed 6 bases and J shed 4 bases, with 9 bases lying between them. CDR3 length: 12 residues. Looked up from germline, CDR1 is MNHEY and CDR2 is SVGAGI.

The chain couples TRBV5-1 to TRBJ2-3; 10 bases align to TRBD2. V trimming: 5 bases; J trimming: 4 bases; junction bases outside the gene matches: 4. Germline V lookup: CDR1 SGHRS, CDR2 YFSETQ. This CDR3 has 14 residues. The CDR3 sequence: CASRPGLASDTQYF. CDR3 nucleotide sequence: TGCGCCAGCAGACCGGGACTAGCGTCAGATACGCAGTATTTT.

This rearrangement joins TRBV12-3 or TRBV12-4 to TRBJ1-1; D gene unclear. The CDR3 is 12 amino acids. The V gene lost 6 bases and the J gene lost 0 bases, with 5 bases spanning the gap. The CDR3 region is CASRFMNTEAFF. The CDR3 DNA reads as TGTGCCAGCAGGTTCATGAACACTGAAGCTTTCTTT.